The clone carrying this TCR beta chain was seen a few times. Its antigen is unknown. Repertoires were generated with immunoSEQ multiplex PCR, while TCRdb's copy carries only in-frame clones and drops some. The sample yields about 200,000 clones, approximately 82% seen once. The sample comes from a study of cytomegalovirus exposure and HLA in healthy donors. Overall study findings and caveats: Some 150 TCR beta chains were listed as cytomegalovirus-associated. Within the 120 or so validation repertoires, first-cohort TCR clusters tended to co-occur, according to a later analysis.

CDR1 GTSNPN and CDR2 SVGIG come from the germline V gene (reference sequence). The length of the CDR3 is 12 residues. V lost 7 bases, J lost 6 bases, and 6 bases stayed unmatched. This receptor was obtained from a woman aged 25 to 39 in good health and CMV-seropositive. The rearrangement links TRBV30 to TRBJ1-2; 9 nucleotides match TRBD1. The sample taken for sequencing was PBMCs. CDR3 amino acids: CASATGGNGYTF. The CDR3 DNA follows: TGTGCCTCCGCAACAGGGGGCAATGGCTACACCTTC.